These T cell receptor beta chains were read from a single sample in a study of sequential checkpoint blockade in melanoma. Sequenced by immunoSEQ multiplex PCR; TCRdb stores in-frame clones only, minus some. In the table there are approximately 2,300 clones, roughly 26% of which are singletons. Sequences were derived from tumor tissue (inferred from file names), sampled from a patient given nivolumab and ipilimumab in sequence. All receptors derive from a human donor with melanoma. Each CDR3 is given with its conserved first and last residue. The D gene is left open where the match is weak. Rows may omit the clone size; those that give it use once, few, many or a size class.

d_gene	j_gene	v_gene	abundance	CDR3aa	CDR3nt
TRBD2	TRBJ2-5	TRBV19	NA	CASSTGTSGGQTQYF	TGTGCCAGTAGTACCGGGACTAGCGGGGGTCAGACCCAGTACTTC
TRBD1	TRBJ1-1	TRBV6-8	few	CASSFDREGTEAFF	TGTGCCAGCAGTTTCGACAGGGAGGGCACTGAAGCTTTCTTT
NA	TRBJ2-7	TRBV6-8	few	CASSYPAGLYEQYF	TGTGCCAGCAGTTACCCTGCAGGGCTCTACGAGCAGTACTTC
TRBD2	TRBJ2-1	TRBV11-3	few	CASSRGTSGPNEQFF	TGTGCCAGCAGCCGGGGGACTAGCGGCCCCAATGAGCAGTTCTTC
NA	TRBJ1-1	TRBV6-8	large	CASSYSTVGNTEAFF	TGTGCCAGCAGTTACTCGACAGTTGGGAACACTGAAGCTTTCTTT
TRBD2	TRBJ2-5	TRBV11-3	medium-sized	CASSLGGLAGSETQYF	TGTGCCAGCAGCTTAGGAGGACTAGCGGGATCAGAGACCCAGTACTTC
NA	TRBJ1-2	TRBV18	NA	CASSPPKKANYGYTF	TGTGCCAGCTCACCACCGAAAAAGGCTAACTATGGCTACACCTTC
NA	TRBJ2-1	TRBV6-8	few	CASSLPGGASEQFF	TGTGCCAGCAGTTTACCAGGGGGGGCCAGTGAGCAGTTCTTC
TRBD2	TRBJ2-5	TRBV28	NA	CASTGTASGYRGTQYF	TGTGCCAGCACCGGGACGGCTAGCGGCTATAGGGGGACCCAGTACTTC
NA	TRBJ2-3	TRBV28	NA	CASSSYYDTQYF	TGTGCCAGCAGTTCCTATTATGATACGCAGTATTTT
NA	TRBJ1-6	TRBV7-5	few	CASSEQGSVSPLHF	TGTGCCAGCAGCGAACAGGGGTCTGTTTCACCCCTCCACTTT
TRBD2	TRBJ2-3	TRBV7-7	NA	CASSLSAGVTDTQYF	TGTGCCAGCAGCTTGTCAGCGGGGGTCACAGATACGCAGTATTTT
NA	TRBJ2-5	TRBV30	NA	CAWRGPRETQYF	TGTGCCTGGAGGGGACCGCGGGAGACCCAGTACTTC
NA	TRBJ1-6	TRBV30	NA	CAWTRTQGSPLHF	TGTGCCTGGACTAGGACCCAGGGTTCACCCCTCCACTTT
NA	TRBJ2-7	TRBV9	NA	CASSLGSTLTYEQYF	TGTGCCAGCAGCTTAGGGTCTACCCTTACCTACGAGCAGTACTTC
TRBD1	TRBJ2-7	TRBV6-8	few	CASGPTGGEYEQYF	TGTGCCAGCGGACCGACAGGGGGCGAGTACGAGCAGTACTTC
TRBD2	TRBJ2-7	TRBV4-1	few	CASSQAGSGGLSYEQYF	TGCGCCAGCAGCCAAGCTGGAAGCGGGGGGCTGTCCTACGAGCAGTACTTC
NA	TRBJ1-5	TRBV6-8	few	CASSLFRLSDQPQHF	TGTGCCAGCAGTCTGTTCAGGCTTAGCGATCAGCCCCAGCATTTT
NA	TRBJ1-3	TRBV11-3	medium-sized	CASSHPLSGNTIYF	TGTGCCAGCAGCCACCCGCTCTCTGGAAACACCATATATTTT
NA	TRBJ2-7	TRBV28	NA	CASSGGTVMYEQYF	TGTGCCAGCAGTGGGGGGACAGTCATGTACGAGCAGTACTTC
NA	TRBJ2-5	TRBV19	NA	CASSPGTQETQYF	TGTGCCAGTAGTCCCGGGACACAAGAGACCCAGTACTTC
NA	TRBJ1-1	TRBV11-3	medium-sized	CASSQGNGGMNTEAFF	TGTGCCAGCAGCCAAGGTAATGGGGGGATGAACACTGAAGCTTTCTTT
NA	TRBJ1-1	TRBV7-2	large	CASSLMVGSEAFF	TGTGCCAGCAGCTTAATGGTGGGGAGCGAAGCTTTCTTT
NA	TRBJ2-6	TRBV6-8	NA	CAIKESSGANVLTF	TGTGCCATCAAAGAGAGCTCTGGGGCCAACGTCCTGACTTTC
NA	TRBJ1-1	TRBV30	NA	CAWSREAAAEAFF	TGTGCCTGGAGTCGGGAGGCGGCTGCTGAAGCTTTCTTT
NA	TRBJ2-7	TRBV18	NA	CASSPGQLYEQYF	TGTGCCAGCTCCCCCGGACAGCTCTACGAGCAGTACTTC
NA	TRBJ2-3	TRBV25-1	NA	CASSEYSPGDTQYF	TGTGCCAGCAGTGAATATTCCCCAGGAGATACGCAGTATTTT
TRBD1	TRBJ1-2	TRBV19	NA	CASSTGQGAYGYTF	TGTGCCAGTAGTACCGGACAGGGGGCCTATGGCTACACCTTC
NA	TRBJ2-2	TRBV5-1	NA	CASSFVVNTGELFF	TGCGCCAGCAGCTTCGTCGTAAACACCGGGGAGCTGTTTTTT
TRBD2	TRBJ2-5	TRBV11-3	NA	CASSLGRTSGGETQYF	TGTGCCAGCAGCTTAGGGAGGACTAGCGGGGGAGAGACCCAGTACTTC
NA	TRBJ2-7	TRBV7-5	NA	CASSSQTGSGAGRAYEQYF	TGTGCCAGCAGCTCTCAAACAGGGTCGGGAGCCGGAAGAGCCTACGAGCAGTACTTC
NA	TRBJ2-1	TRBV6-8	medium-sized	CASSDSWVNNEQFF	TGTGCCAGCAGTGACTCGTGGGTTAACAATGAGCAGTTCTTC
NA	TRBJ2-5	TRBV9	NA	CASSVVERQETQYF	TGTGCCAGCAGCGTAGTGGAGAGGCAAGAGACCCAGTACTTC
NA	TRBJ1-1	TRBV9	few	CASSVGTSGTEAFF	TGTGCCAGCAGCGTCGGGACGAGTGGCACTGAAGCTTTCTTT
TRBD1	TRBJ2-1	TRBV19	NA	CASSIRLGTEEFF	TGTGCCAGTAGTATCCGTTTGGGGACAGAGGAGTTCTTC
NA	TRBJ2-7	TRBV6-8	NA	CASSYEAGSSYEQYF	TGTGCCAGCAGTTACGAGGCAGGGTCGTCCTACGAGCAGTACTTC
TRBD1	TRBJ2-1	TRBV19	NA	CASSIVGQGNNEQFF	TGTGCCAGTAGTATAGTCGGACAGGGTAACAATGAGCAGTTCTTC
NA	TRBJ2-7	TRBV28	few	CASEGRPYEQYF	TGTGCCAGCGAGGGGAGGCCCTACGAGCAGTACTTC
NA	TRBJ2-3	TRBV18	NA	CASSPGHGDTQYF	TGTGCCAGCTCACCCGGCCATGGAGATACGCAGTATTTT
TRBD1	TRBJ1-6	TRBV9	few	CASSARTGGNLSPLHF	TGTGCCAGCAGCGCTCGGACAGGGGGCAACCTTTCACCCCTCCACTTT
TRBD2	TRBJ2-3	TRBV14	NA	CASSRTSGGADTQYF	TGTGCCAGCAGCCGGACTAGCGGGGGGGCAGATACGCAGTATTTT
TRBD1	TRBJ2-7	TRBV9	NA	CASSSTGYEQYF	TGTGCCAGCAGCTCGACAGGGTACGAGCAGTACTTC
TRBD1	TRBJ1-3	TRBV11-3	NA	CASSSNRDRYSGNTIYF	TGTGCCAGCAGCTCCAACAGGGACAGGTACTCTGGAAACACCATATATTTT
NA	TRBJ1-1	TRBV19	few	CASSLVGRDTEAFF	TGTGCCAGTAGCCTTGTTGGTAGGGACACTGAAGCTTTCTTT
NA	TRBJ2-7	TRBV6-8	few	CASSYAGTPSKYF	TGTGCCAGCAGTTACGCCGGGACCCCCTCGAAGTACTTC
TRBD2	TRBJ2-1	TRBV18	few	CASSPGLAGGPDEQFF	TGTGCCAGCTCACCCGGACTAGCGGGGGGGCCAGATGAGCAGTTCTTC